The 13 T cell receptor beta chains given below trace back to one sample, sequenced in a study of human T cells and chemical hapten exposure. Documented time point: pre-sensitization, week 0. Treatment specified: therapeutic diphenylcyclopropenone sensitization with weekly scalp DPC. TCRdb re-called the RACE reads with MiXCR, one entry per CDR3 protein. The table shows tens of thousands of distinct CDR3 sequences, with around 11% occurring only once. The sequencing used whole blood, collected in connection with sensitization to the hapten diphenylcyclopropenone (DPC). The origin of the receptors is a middle-aged woman with alopecia areata. Some clones in this sample may be carry-over from other donors' samples.

The rearrangement joins TRBV6-2 or TRBV6-3 to TRBJ2-1; TRBD2 matches 7 bases. This CDR3 contains 17 residues. Trimming at V came to 6 bases and at J to 0 bases, leaving 11 bases not matched to a gene. Germline V gene sequence: CDR1 MNHEY, CDR2 SVGEGT. As DNA, the CDR3 is TGTGCCAGCAGGCCGGGGGGTAGCGGCTTCTCCTACAATGAGCAGTTCTTC. Its translation: CASRPGGSGFSYNEQFF.

In its sample, this clonotype was seen a few times. The rearrangement links TRBV12-3 or TRBV12-4 to TRBJ2-7; D perhaps matches TRBD2 (6 bases). Trimming stripped 7 bases from V and 3 bases from J, with 16 bases between. There are 14 residues in the CDR3. The CDR3 loop is CASTRTTLYYEQYF. CDR3 coding DNA: TGTGCCAGCACCCGGACTACACTCTACTACGAGCAGTACTTC.

This clonotype was observed at least ten times. The chain recombines TRBV30 with TRBJ2-2; 8 bases match TRBD2. CDR3 length: 14 residues. Trimming removed 8 bases from V and 7 bases from J; junction bases left unmatched: 12. Per the germline V gene, CDR1 is GTSNPN and CDR2 is SVGIG (reference sequence). CDR3 amino acids: CARAGTRTGGELFF. The CDR3 coding sequence is TGTGCCCGGGCCGGGACTAGGACTGGCGGGGAGCTGTTTTTT. The entire variable domain, with the rest obtained from reference TRBV30 and TRBJ2-2, is as follows: SQTIHQWPATLVQPVGSPLSLECTVEGTSNPNLYWYRQAAGRGLQLLFYSVGIGQISSEVPQNLSASRPQDRQFILSSKKLLLSDSGFYLCARAGTRTGGELFFGEGSRLTVL.

The sample holds a few counts of this clonotype. The chain recombines TRBV3-1 with TRBJ1-2; 8 positions agree with TRBD1. This CDR3 region has 14 residues. V shed 5 bases and J 7 bases; nucleotides not matched to a gene: 9. Per the germline V gene, CDR1 is LGHDT and CDR2 is YNNKEL (reference sequence). The DNA of the CDR3 is TGTGCCAGCAGCTATCGGGACAGGAGCGCTGGCTACACCTTC. This codes for CASSYRDRSAGYTF.

There are many counts of this clonotype. The V and J genes are TRBV28 and TRBJ1-1, with D unresolved. The ends were cut back, 10 bases at V and 4 bases at J, with 7 bases in the middle. The CDR3 extends over 10 amino acids. Germline V gene lookup returns CDR1 MDHEN and CDR2 SYDVKM. The CDR3 loop reads CATFSTEAFF. CDR3 nucleotide sequence: TGTGCCACATTCTCCACTGAAGCTTTCTTT. The full variable domain, its missing parts supplied by reference TRBV28 and TRBJ1-1, is DVKVTQSSRYLVKRTGEKVFLECVQDMDHENMFWYRQDPGLGLRLIYFSYDVKMKEKGDIPEGYSVSREKKERFSLILESASTNQTSMYLCATFSTEAFFGQGTRLTVV.

This clonotype was seen ten or more times. V gene TRBV20-1 combines with J gene TRBJ2-2; 7 positions agree with TRBD2. This CDR3 contains 17 residues. The germline V gene encodes CDR1 DFQATT and CDR2 SNEGSKA (reference sequence). The V gene end was trimmed by 0 bases and the J gene end by 0 bases; junction bases not matched to a gene: 7. In nucleotides, the CDR3 is TGCAGTGCTAGAGATAGGCTAGCGGACCCGAACACCGGGGAGCTGTTTTTT. Residues: CSARDRLADPNTGELFF.

The sample holds a few counts of this clonotype. This chain connects TRBV15 to TRBJ2-3; D perhaps matches TRBD2 (5 bases). This CDR3 region has 14 residues. Germline CDR1 reads LNHNV; CDR2 reads YYDKDF (reference sequence). The V gene lost 5 bases and the J gene lost 0 bases, with 9 bases spanning the gap. The CDR3 nucleotides read TGTGCCACCAGCTGGGGAGAAAGCACAGATACGCAGTATTTT. Amino acids: CATSWGESTDTQYF.

This clonotype was seen a few times. The junction departs from the called germline gene at one end, perhaps through a read error. V and J are TRBV2 and TRBJ2-1, with a tentative D call TRBD1 (5 bases). The CDR3 has 15 amino acids. Germline CDR1 reads SNHLY; CDR2 reads FYNNEI. Here the CDR3 DNA reads TGTGACAGCAGAAGAACCCCGACAGTAAACAATGAGCAGTTCTTC. Translated: CDSRRTPTVNNEQFF.

This clonotype came up a few times. The CDR3 DNA reads TGTGCCAGCAGCTGGCTGGCCACCTCTAGCACAGATACGCAGTATTTT. It translates to CASSWLATSSTDTQYF. The chain couples TRBV11-2 to TRBJ2-3; no clear D. V lost 4 bases, J lost 0 bases, and 14 bases lay in between. The germline gives CDR1 SGHAT, CDR2 FQNNGV. CDR3 length: 16 amino acids.

This clonotype occurred a few times. The genes are TRBV5-1 and TRBJ2-7, with 11 bases fitting TRBD2. CDR3 size: 15 residues. Trimming removed 4 bases from V and 3 bases from J; junction bases left unmatched: 6. The germline V gene encodes CDR1 SGHRS and CDR2 YFSETQ. CDR3 sequence (DNA): TGCGCCAGCAGCCCAAGAACTAGCGGGAGCTACGAGCAGTACTTC. It codes for CASSPRTSGSYEQYF.

Ten or more counts support this clonotype. The gene calls are TRBV7-2 and TRBJ1-5, with D tentatively TRBD1 (5 bases). Trimming took 5 bases from V and 4 from J, leaving 15 bases between them. Germline-derived CDR1 and CDR2 are SGHTA and FQGNSA. This CDR3 comprises 15 residues. CDR3 region: CASSRSGTDNQPQHF. DNA for the CDR3: TGTGCCAGCAGCCGGAGCGGGACCGATAATCAGCCCCAGCATTTT.

This rearrangement joins TRBV5-6 to TRBJ2-7; 8 positions agree with TRBD1. Germline-derived CDR1 and CDR2 are SGHDT and YYEEEE. The trim removed 4 bases at V and 4 bases at J, leaving 10 bases unmatched. This CDR3 is built from 15 residues. CDR3 loop: CASSLVGDRRYEQYF. Written as DNA, the CDR3 is TGTGCCAGCAGCCTTGTTGGGGACAGGCGATACGAGCAGTACTTC.

There are a few counts of this clonotype. This chain joins TRBV20-1 and TRBJ1-6; D gene unclear. V gave up 6 bases and J gave up 5 bases, with 14 bases separating them. The V gene's germline CDR1 is DFQATT and CDR2 SNEGSKA (reference sequence). The CDR3 loop spans 14 amino acids. The CDR3 spells CSARPGRDNSPLHF. CDR3 in DNA: TGCAGTGCCAGACCCGGACGGGATAATTCACCCCTCCACTTT.